What follows are 19 T cell receptor beta chains derived from one specimen sequenced in a study of T cells in Graves' hyperthyroidism and ophthalmopathy. The TCR beta CDR3 regions underwent amplification using RNA transcripts as the source. With the HTBI primer set, the TCR CDR3 went through a first round of RT-PCR. One entry per CDR3 protein, called by TCRdb with MiXCR from the multiplex PCR reads. Seen here are about 250,000 distinct CDR3 sequences, 20% to 25% observed once, and the top ten hold roughly 60%. Sequenced: blood. The receptors originated from a man aged 25 to 40 with Graves' ophthalmopathy.

The chain combines TRBV19 with TRBJ2-6; D possibly uses TRBD1 or TRBD2 (5 bases each). The V gene lost 4 bases and the J gene lost 0 bases, with 10 bases spanning the gap. There are 16 residues in the CDR3. Germline CDR1 reads LNHDA; CDR2 reads SQIVND (reference sequence). The CDR3 coding sequence is TGTGCCAGTAGTACCGACGGGACCTCTGGGGCCAACGTCCTGACTTTC. Protein sequence: CASSTDGTSGANVLTF.

This clonotype was counted ten times or more. This chain joins TRBV28 and TRBJ1-2, with D maybe TRBD1 (6 bases). This CDR3 contains 15 residues. CDR1 and CDR2 from the germline V gene are MDHEN and SYDVKM. V lost 3 bases and J 4 bases, leaving 15 bases between the germline ends. The CDR3 protein is CASSFRTASRYGYTF. In DNA, the CDR3 is TGTGCCAGCAGTTTTCGGACAGCGTCGCGCTATGGCTACACCTTC.

There are a few counts of this clonotype. The CDR3 region is CASSLNSGMPQHF. The CDR3 nucleotides are TGTGCCAGCAGTTTAAACAGTGGGATGCCCCAGCATTTT. The V call is TRBV28, the J call TRBJ1-5, with D uncertain. The germline V gene has CDR1 MDHEN and CDR2 SYDVKM. CDR3 length: 13 amino acids. Trimming cost V 2 bases and J 9 bases, with 11 bases left between them. The full variable domain, with the rest looked up from reference TRBV28 and TRBJ1-5, is DVKVTQSSRYLVKRTGEKVFLECVQDMDHENMFWYRQDPGLGLRLIYFSYDVKMKEKGDIPEGYSVSREKKERFSLILESASTNQTSMYLCASSLNSGMPQHFGDGTRLSIL.

This clonotype was seen a few times. The chain recombines TRBV3-1 with TRBJ2-7; D is ambiguous. The V gene's germline CDR1 is LGHDT and CDR2 YNNKEL (reference sequence). Deletions cut 5 bases from V and 1 base from J, with 6 bases between. This CDR3 is built from 12 residues. In nucleotides, the CDR3 is TGTGCCAGCAGCATGGCTTCCTACGAGCAGTACTTC. It yields the protein CASSMASYEQYF.

The table lists this clonotype with a few counts. The V gene is TRBV29-1, the J gene TRBJ2-1, with TRBD1 identical over 7 bases. The CDR3 consists of 12 residues. V gave up 7 bases and J gave up 3 bases; unmatched junction bases: 3. The germline CDR1 and CDR2 sequences are SQVTM and ANQGSEA. The CDR3 DNA follows: TGCAGCGCACGGGACAGCTACAATGAGCAGTTCTTC. Its translation: CSARDSYNEQFF.

A few counts support this clonotype. V and J are TRBV5-1 and TRBJ1-1; D is possibly TRBD1 (6 bases). This CDR3 spans 16 amino acids. V was trimmed by 4 bases and J by 5 bases, leaving 21 bases between them. CDR1 is SGHRS, CDR2 YFSETQ, per germline. The CDR3, as DNA: TGCGCCAGCAGCGCGGCAGGGGATCCTTTTACTACTGAAGCTTTCTTT. Encoded protein: CASSAAGDPFTTEAFF.

The chain recombines TRBV11-2 with TRBJ2-3; 12 bases line up with TRBD2. The CDR3 sequence is 16 residues long. J was trimmed by 3 bases and V by 6 bases; bases with no gene match: 7. Germline V CDR1 and CDR2: SGHAT, FQNNGV. Here the CDR3 DNA reads TGTGCCAGCAGTTCCAGGACTAGCGGGGAAACAGATACGCAGTATTTT. Amino acid sequence: CASSSRTSGETDTQYF.

In this sample, this clonotype turned up many times. The V gene is TRBV11-3, the J gene TRBJ2-7; 13 bases match TRBD2. Losses at the gene ends were 5 bases for V and 2 bases for J; bases not matched to a gene: 6. CDR3 length: 16 residues. Germline assignment: CDR1 SGHNT and CDR2 YENEEA. The CDR3 sequence: CASSTRTSGGAYEQYF. The DNA for the CDR3 is TGTGCCAGCAGCACCCGGACTAGCGGGGGAGCCTACGAGCAGTACTTC.

This clonotype was counted once. The J gene is TRBJ2-2, the V gene TRBV29-1, with 11 bases aligning to TRBD2. The CDR3 length is 16 residues. The J segment lost 2 bases and the V segment lost 5 bases, leaving 7 bases of the junction unmatched. Germline V lookup: CDR1 SQVTM, CDR2 ANQGSEA. CDR3 amino acids: CSVKLGTSGNTGELFF. The CDR3 nucleotides are TGCAGCGTTAAACTCGGGACTAGCGGAAACACCGGGGAGCTGTTTTTT.

V is TRBV28 and J is TRBJ2-4; D may correspond to TRBD1 or TRBD2 (6 bases each). There are 15 residues in the CDR3. Germline CDR1 is MDHEN and CDR2 is SYDVKM. Trimming cost V 6 bases and J 1 base, with 13 bases left between them. The CDR3 loop reads CASRIGGTAKNIQYF. In DNA form, the CDR3 reads TGTGCCAGCAGGATAGGGGGGACGGCCAAAAACATTCAGTACTTC.

This clonotype appeared a few times. It may be a read error: a sequence one base away is much more abundant. The gene calls are TRBV9 and TRBJ1-1, with D unclear. CDR1 SGDLS and CDR2 YYNGEE come from the germline V gene. The CDR3 sequence is 13 residues long. Between the trimmed V and J ends, which lost 0 bases and 1 base, there was a span of 4 bases. CDR3: CASSVGANTEAFF. The CDR3 DNA sequence: TGTGCCAGCAGCGTAGGGGCGAACACTGAAGCTTTCTTT. The entire variable domain, with the rest obtained from reference TRBV9 and TRBJ1-1, is as follows: DSGVTQTPKHLITATGQRVTLRCSPRSGDLSVYWYQQSLDQGLQFLIQYYNGEERAKGNILERFSAQQFPDLHSELNLSSLELGDSALYFCASSVGANTEAFFGQGTRLTVV.

This clonotype was found many times. V is TRBV5-1 and J is TRBJ2-3; 10 nucleotides align to TRBD1. The germline V gene encodes CDR1 SGHRS and CDR2 YFSETQ. CDR3 length equals 17 residues. Losses at the gene ends were 2 bases for V and 0 bases for J; bases not matched to a gene: 6. The CDR3 sequence is CASSLIRTGGSTDTQYF. Written as DNA, the CDR3 is TGCGCCAGCAGCTTAATAAGGACAGGGGGAAGCACAGATACGCAGTATTTT. Full variable domain (rest looked up from reference TRBV5-1 and TRBJ2-3): KAGVTQTPRYLIKTRGQQVTLSCSPISGHRSVSWYQQTPGQGLQFLFEYFSETQRNKGNFPGRFSGRQFSNSRSEMNVSTLELGDSALYLCASSLIRTGGSTDTQYFGPGTRLTVL.

For this clonotype: One end of the junction does not line up with germline, which may come from a read error. The CDR3 DNA sequence: TGTGCCAGCACCTCAGGGCTTGGGAGGTCTGGGGCCAACGTCCTGGCTTTC. Its translation: CASTSGLGRSGANVLAF. This chain uses TRBV7-9 with TRBJ2-6; maybe TRBD2 (6 bases). This CDR3 contains 17 residues. Germline CDR1 reads SEHNR; CDR2 reads FQNEAQ (reference sequence). Full variable domain (remainder filled in from reference TRBV7-9 and TRBJ2-6): DTGVSQNPRHKITKRGQNVTFRCDPISEHNRLYWYRQTLGQGPEFLTYFQNEAQLEKSRLLSDRFSAERPKGSFSTLEIQRTEQGDSAMYLCASTSGLGRSGANVLAFGAGSRLTVL.

This clonotype was seen just once. This clone may be a read error of a much larger clone one base away. CDR3 region: CSAKQGAGTDMQYF. DNA of the CDR3: TGCAGTGCAAAACAGGGGGCTGGGACAGATATGCAGTATTTT. The rearrangement links TRBV20-1 to TRBJ2-3; TRBD1 agrees at 9 bases. The CDR3 has 14 residues. Germline V gene data show CDR1 as DFQATT and CDR2 as SNEGSKA (reference sequence).

This clonotype was observed a few times. The V call is TRBV7-3, the J call TRBJ2-6; 7 bases fit TRBD2. With 2 bases clipped from V and 1 base from J, the junction kept 5 bases outside the gene matches. Germline CDR1 and CDR2: SGHTA and FQGTGA. The CDR3 is made up of 17 amino acids. In nucleotides, the CDR3 is TGTGCCAGCAGCTTATTCCAGGGAGGGTCTGGGGCCAACGTCCTGACTTTC. Protein product: CASSLFQGGSGANVLTF.

This clonotype was picked up a small number of times. The chain couples TRBV11-2 to TRBJ2-2, with D tentatively TRBD2 (6 bases). This CDR3 is 14 amino acids long. The ends were cut back, 8 bases at V and 0 bases at J, with 10 bases in the middle. From germline, CDR1 is SGHAT and CDR2 FQNNGV. The CDR3 region has the DNA TGTGCCAGCTCCAGACTAGCGAACACCGGGGAGCTGTTTTTT. Its translation: CASSRLANTGELFF.

This clonotype was seen many times. The V call is TRBV11-2, the J call TRBJ2-4, with TRBD2 matching over 13 bases. The CDR3 has 16 residues. Trimming took 1 base from V and 8 from J; bases not matched to a gene: 5. From germline, CDR1 is SGHAT and CDR2 FQNNGV. The CDR3 reads CASSLGTSGSSYIQYF. The CDR3 region has the DNA TGTGCCAGCAGCTTAGGGACTAGCGGGAGCTCATACATTCAGTACTTC.

In regard to this clonotype: A much larger clone lies one base from this, so it may be a read error. The J gene is TRBJ2-1, the V gene TRBV9, with 9 nucleotides matching TRBD2. The CDR3 contains 16 residues. In germline, CDR1 is SGDLS, CDR2 YYNGEE. V dropped 7 bases and J dropped 10; count of bases not matched to a gene: 18. The CDR3 region has the DNA TGTGCCAGCTCACCCCCCTTGCTAGCGGGACTCGGGGAGCAGTTCTTC. Translating it yields CASSPPLLAGLGEQFF.

This clonotype showed up many times. CDR3: CASSEVENGNPYEQYF. In DNA, the CDR3 is TGTGCCAGCAGCGAAGTCGAGAACGGGAACCCCTACGAGCAGTACTTC. The chain uses TRBV11-3 and TRBJ2-7; weak D call: TRBD2 (5 bases). Trimming removed 5 bases from V and 2 bases from J, with 19 bases in between. Germline V lookup: CDR1 SGHNT, CDR2 YENEEA. This CDR3 has 16 amino acids.